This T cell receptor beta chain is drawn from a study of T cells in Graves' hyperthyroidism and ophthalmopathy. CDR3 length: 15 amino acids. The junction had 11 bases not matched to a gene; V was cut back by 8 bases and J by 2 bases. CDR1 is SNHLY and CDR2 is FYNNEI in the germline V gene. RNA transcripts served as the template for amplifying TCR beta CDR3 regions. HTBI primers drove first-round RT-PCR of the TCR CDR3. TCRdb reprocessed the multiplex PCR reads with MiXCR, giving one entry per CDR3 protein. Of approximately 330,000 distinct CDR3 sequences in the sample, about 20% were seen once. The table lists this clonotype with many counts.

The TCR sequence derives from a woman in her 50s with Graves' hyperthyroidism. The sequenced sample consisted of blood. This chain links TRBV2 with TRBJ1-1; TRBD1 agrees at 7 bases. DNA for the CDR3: TGTGCCAGCGAGGACGACAGGGACGAAAACACTGAAGCTTTCTTT. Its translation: CASEDDRDENTEAFF.